This T cell receptor (beta chain) was captured in a study of blood T cell repertoires in COVID-19. Study in general: Collection of acute and convalescent COVID-19 samples took place in the United States, Italy and Spain. Nucleic acid was either cDNA or gDNA, and it came from T cells, B-cell-depleted T cells, or PBMCs.

Authors' methods: Nucleated cell counts were estimated from reference gene primer amplification. Measured with immunoSEQ multiplex PCR; TCRdb has only the in-frame clones, and not every one. V and J calls plus clone size are reproduced from that table; the DNA served to infer D and trimming. The repertoire includes more than 200,000 clones, 65% to 85% of them detected once, and roughly 7.9% sits in the top ten. The CDR3 sequence is 14 residues long. The V segment lost 2 bases and the J segment 4 bases; nucleotides outside the gene matches: 6. Germline CDR1 reads GTSNPN; CDR2 reads SVGIG (reference sequence).

The clonotype originates from a woman at least 80 years old with acute or convalescent COVID-19. The sample was peripheral blood. The V call is TRBV30, the J call TRBJ2-3, with TRBD2 matching over 7 bases. CDR3 in amino acids: CAWSNGSGADTQYF. Here the CDR3 DNA reads TGTGCCTGGAGTAACGGGAGCGGGGCAGATACGCAGTATTTT.